The source of this TCR beta chain is a study of OX40 agonist ivuxolimab in advanced cancers. Study as a whole: Ivuxolimab, an antibody that agonizes OX40 (CD134), was administered to the patients. Hepatocellular carcinoma, melanoma, renal cell or head and neck cancer affected the dose-escalation patients. Three patients showed partial responses: one hepatocellular carcinoma and two cutaneous melanoma cases. Findings of the study overall: CD4+ and CD8+ blood T cells expanded clonally by week 6 at 0.1 to 3.0 mg/kg.

Turning to this clone: Its antigen is unidentified.

Trimming at V came to 2 bases and at J to 2 bases, leaving 4 bases not matched to a gene. Germline CDR1 and CDR2: GTSNPN and SVGIG (reference sequence). The CDR3 runs 15 residues. Libraries were prepared by immunoSEQ multiplex PCR; TCRdb keeps only in-frame clonotypes and omits some of them. The sample carries 76,000 or so clones, around 85% recorded once. Specimen: CD4+ or CD8+ T cells sorted from blood, collected in a trial of the OX40 agonist ivuxolimab. This rearrangement joins TRBV30 to TRBJ1-5; 9 bases map to TRBD1. The receptor was derived from an adult with an advanced solid tumor such as melanoma, head and neck, liver or kidney cancer. CDR3: CAWSRQGDRNQPQHF. The CDR3 coding sequence is TGTGCCTGGAGTCGACAGGGGGACCGCAATCAGCCCCAGCATTTT. The full variable domain, in which reference TRBV30 and TRBJ1-5 provide the parts outside the CDR3, is SQTIHQWPATLVQPVGSPLSLECTVEGTSNPNLYWYRQAAGRGLQLLFYSVGIGQISSEVPQNLSASRPQDRQFILSSKKLLLSDSGFYLCAWSRQGDRNQPQHFGDGTRLSIL.